This TCR beta chain was obtained from a study of naive and memory T cell subsets. Study-level points and caveats: Over 95% of naive TCR sequences appeared only once after error correction, unlike memory subsets. Gini index rose across naive, CM, EM and EMRA in CD4 and CD8.

Both TRBC1 and TRBC2 were covered by a beta constant-region primer of two equimolar oligonucleotides. Four rounds of PCR amplified the ligated cDNA using nested alpha and beta constant-region primers plus SP2. From the UMI-ligation and nested PCR reads, TCRdb called clonotypes with MiXCR, one entry per CDR3 protein. The data show about 120,000 distinct CDR3 sequences, 36% seen once. Alpha and beta libraries were amplified separately from the second PCR onward. CD4+ T cell IFNgamma after overnight CMV lysate exposure gave donor CMV status. With regard to this clonotype: As yet, its antigen is unknown.

Per germline, CDR1 KGHDR and CDR2 SFDVKD. This CDR3 has 15 amino acids. The V segment lost 7 bases and the J segment 10 bases; nucleotides outside the gene matches: 10. This sequence was found in a human donor in good health. What was sequenced was central memory CD4+ T cells from blood. The chain couples TRBV24-1 to TRBJ2-1, with TRBD2 identical over 12 bases. The DNA of the CDR3 is TGTGCCACCAGCGGACTAGCGGGGAGACCGGGGGAGCAGTTCTTC. Its protein product is CATSGLAGRPGEQFF.